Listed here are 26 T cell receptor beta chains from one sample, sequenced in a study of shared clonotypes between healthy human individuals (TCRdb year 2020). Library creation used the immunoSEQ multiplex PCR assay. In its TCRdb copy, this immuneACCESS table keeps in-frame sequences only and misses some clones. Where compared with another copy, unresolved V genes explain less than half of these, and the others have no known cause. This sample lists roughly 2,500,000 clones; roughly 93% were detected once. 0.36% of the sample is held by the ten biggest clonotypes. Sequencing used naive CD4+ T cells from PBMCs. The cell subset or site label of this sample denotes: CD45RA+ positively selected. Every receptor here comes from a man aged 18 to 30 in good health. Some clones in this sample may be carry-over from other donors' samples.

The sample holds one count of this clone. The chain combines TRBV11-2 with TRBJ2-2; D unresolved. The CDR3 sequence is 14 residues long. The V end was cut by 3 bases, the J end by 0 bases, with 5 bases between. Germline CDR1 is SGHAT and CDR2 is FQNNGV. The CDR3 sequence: CASSFTANTGELFF. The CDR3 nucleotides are TGTGCCAGCAGCTTCACAGCGAACACCGGGGAGCTGTTTTTT.

DNA of the CDR3: TGCGCCAGCAGCTTGGCTCACACAGATACGCAGTATTTT. This translates into CASSLAHTDTQYF. This chain connects TRBV5-1 to TRBJ2-3; D unclear. Trimming removed 0 bases from V and 2 bases from J, with 4 bases in between. This CDR3 spans 13 amino acids. The germline gives CDR1 SGHRS, CDR2 YFSETQ.

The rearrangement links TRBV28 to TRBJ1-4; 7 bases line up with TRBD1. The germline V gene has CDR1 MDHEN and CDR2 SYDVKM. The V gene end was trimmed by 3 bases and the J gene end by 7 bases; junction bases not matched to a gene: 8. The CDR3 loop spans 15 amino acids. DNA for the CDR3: TGTGCCAGCAGTTTGCCACAGGGGAACGTTGAAAAACTGTTTTTT. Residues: CASSLPQGNVEKLFF.

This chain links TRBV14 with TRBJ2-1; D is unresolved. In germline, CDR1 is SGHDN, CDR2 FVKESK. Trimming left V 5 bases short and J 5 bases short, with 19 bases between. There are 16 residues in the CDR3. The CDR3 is CASSSKVQHGNNEQFF. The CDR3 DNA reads TGTGCCAGCAGCTCCAAGGTCCAACATGGGAACAATGAGCAGTTCTTC.

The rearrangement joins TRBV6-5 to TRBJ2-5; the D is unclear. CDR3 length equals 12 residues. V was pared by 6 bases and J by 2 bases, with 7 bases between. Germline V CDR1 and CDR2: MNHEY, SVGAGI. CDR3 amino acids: CASSKNQETQYF. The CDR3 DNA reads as TGTGCCAGCAGCAAAAATCAAGAGACCCAGTACTTC.

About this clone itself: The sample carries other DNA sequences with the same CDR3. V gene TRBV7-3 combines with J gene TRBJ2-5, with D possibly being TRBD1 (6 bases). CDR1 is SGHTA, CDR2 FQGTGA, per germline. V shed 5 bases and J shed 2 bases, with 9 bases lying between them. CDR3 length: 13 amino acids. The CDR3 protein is CASSRTVQETQYF. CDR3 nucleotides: TGTGCCAGCAGCCGGACAGTGCAAGAGACCCAGTACTTC. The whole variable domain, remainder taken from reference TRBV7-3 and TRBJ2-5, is GAGVSQTPSNKVTEKGKYVELRCDPISGHTALYWYRQSLGQGPEFLIYFQGTGAADDSGLPNDRFFAVRPEGSVSTLKIQRTERGDSAVYLCASSRTVQETQYFGPGTRLLVL.

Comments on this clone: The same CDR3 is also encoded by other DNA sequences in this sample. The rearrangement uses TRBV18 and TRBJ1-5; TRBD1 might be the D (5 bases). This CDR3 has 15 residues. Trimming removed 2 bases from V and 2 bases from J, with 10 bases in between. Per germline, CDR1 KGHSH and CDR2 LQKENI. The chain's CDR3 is CASSPGGSGNQPQHF. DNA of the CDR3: TGTGCCAGCTCACCAGGGGGTAGTGGCAATCAGCCCCAGCATTTT.

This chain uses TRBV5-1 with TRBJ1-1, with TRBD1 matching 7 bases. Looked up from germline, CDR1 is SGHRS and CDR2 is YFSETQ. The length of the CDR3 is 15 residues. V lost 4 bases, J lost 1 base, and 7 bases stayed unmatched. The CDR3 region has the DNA TGCGCCAGCAGCCCACGGACAGGAGAGAACACTGAAGCTTTCTTT. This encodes CASSPRTGENTEAFF.

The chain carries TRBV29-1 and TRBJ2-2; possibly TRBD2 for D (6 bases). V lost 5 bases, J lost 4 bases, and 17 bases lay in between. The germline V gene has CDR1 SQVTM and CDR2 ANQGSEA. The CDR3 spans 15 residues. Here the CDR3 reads CSVQRDSRSTGELFF. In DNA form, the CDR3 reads TGCAGCGTTCAACGGGACTCACGGTCCACCGGGGAGCTGTTTTTT.

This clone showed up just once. Here the CDR3 reads CASSFTGMWTEAFF. CDR3 nucleotide sequence: TGTGCCAGCAGCTTCACAGGTATGTGGACTGAAGCTTTCTTT. The chain has TRBV5-6 and TRBJ1-1, with D possibly being TRBD1 (5 bases). The germline V and J ends were trimmed by 2 bases and 5 bases, with 13 bases remaining between them. CDR3 length: 14 amino acids. The germline V gene encodes CDR1 SGHDT and CDR2 YYEEEE.

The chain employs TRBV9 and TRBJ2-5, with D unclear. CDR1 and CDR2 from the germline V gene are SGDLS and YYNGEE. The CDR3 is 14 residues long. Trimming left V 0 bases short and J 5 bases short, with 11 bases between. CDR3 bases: TGTGCCAGCAGCGTAGCAAGTTGGAGTGAGACCCAGTACTTC. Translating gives CASSVASWSETQYF.

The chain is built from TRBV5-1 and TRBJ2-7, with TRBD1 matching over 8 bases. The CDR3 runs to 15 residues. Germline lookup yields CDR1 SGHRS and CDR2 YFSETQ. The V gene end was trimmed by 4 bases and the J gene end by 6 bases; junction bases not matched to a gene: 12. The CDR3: CASSLPDREVGEQYF. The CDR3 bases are TGCGCCAGCAGCCTACCGGACAGGGAAGTCGGCGAGCAGTACTTC.

CDR3 DNA: TGTGCCAGCTCACTTTTGAAGGTCGGGGACTTGAGCTCTGGAAACACCATATATTTT. Translation: CASSLLKVGDLSSGNTIYF. V and J are TRBV18 and TRBJ1-3, with TRBD1 as a possible D gene (5 bases). In germline, CDR1 is KGHSH, CDR2 LQKENI. Trimming removed 4 bases from V and 0 bases from J, with 22 bases in between. The CDR3 totals 19 residues. The variable domain in full, with the rest retrieved from reference TRBV18 and TRBJ1-3, is NAGVMQNPRHLVRRRGQEARLRCSPMKGHSHVYWYRQLPEEGLKFMVYLQKENIIDESGMPKERFSAEFPKEGPSILRIQQVVRGDSAAYFCASSLLKVGDLSSGNTIYFGEGSWLTVV.

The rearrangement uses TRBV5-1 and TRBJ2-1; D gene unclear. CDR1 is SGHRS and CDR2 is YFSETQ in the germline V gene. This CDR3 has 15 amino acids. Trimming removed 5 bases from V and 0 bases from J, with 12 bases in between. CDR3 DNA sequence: TGCGCCAGCAGTCATGGTAGGAGCTCCTACAATGAGCAGTTCTTC. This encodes CASSHGRSSYNEQFF.

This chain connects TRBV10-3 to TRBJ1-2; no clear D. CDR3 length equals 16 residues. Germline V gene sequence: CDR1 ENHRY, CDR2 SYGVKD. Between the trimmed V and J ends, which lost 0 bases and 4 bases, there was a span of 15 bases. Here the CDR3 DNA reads TGTGCCATCAGTGAGTCGACGGGTGGGAAGCCCTATGGCTACACCTTC. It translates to CAISESTGGKPYGYTF.

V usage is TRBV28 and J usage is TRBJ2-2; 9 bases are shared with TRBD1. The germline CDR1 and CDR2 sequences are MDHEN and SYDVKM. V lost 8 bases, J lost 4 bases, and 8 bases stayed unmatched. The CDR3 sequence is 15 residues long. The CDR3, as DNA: TGTGCCAGCCAAAACAGGGGGCGCGGCACCGGGGAGCTGTTTTTT. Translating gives CASQNRGRGTGELFF.

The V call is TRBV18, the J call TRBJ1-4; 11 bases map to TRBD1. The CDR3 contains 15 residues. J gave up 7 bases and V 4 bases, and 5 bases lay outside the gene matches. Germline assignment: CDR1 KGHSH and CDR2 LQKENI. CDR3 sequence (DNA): TGTGCCAGCTCACTCGGACAGGGGGCTTTTGAAAAACTGTTTTTT. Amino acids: CASSLGQGAFEKLFF.

CDR3 amino acids: CASSLNRGSGETQYF. The DNA of the CDR3 is TGCGCCAGCAGCTTGAACAGGGGGTCAGGAGAGACCCAGTACTTC. The chain uses TRBV5-1 and TRBJ2-5, with 8 bases fitting TRBD1. V lost 1 base to trimming and J lost 4 bases; unmatched junction nucleotides: 6. This CDR3 spans 15 amino acids. The germline CDR1 and CDR2 sequences are SGHRS and YFSETQ.

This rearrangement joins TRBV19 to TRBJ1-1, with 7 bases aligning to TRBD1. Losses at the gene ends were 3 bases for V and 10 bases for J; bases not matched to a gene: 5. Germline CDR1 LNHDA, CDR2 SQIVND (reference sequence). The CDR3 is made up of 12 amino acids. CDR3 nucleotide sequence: TGTGCCAGTAGTATTTTGGAGGGGGCAGCTTTCTTT. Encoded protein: CASSILEGAAFF.

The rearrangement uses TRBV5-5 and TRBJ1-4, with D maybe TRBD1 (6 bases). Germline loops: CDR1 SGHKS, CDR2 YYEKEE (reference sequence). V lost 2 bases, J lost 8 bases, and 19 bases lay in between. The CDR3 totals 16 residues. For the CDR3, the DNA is TGTGCCAGCAGCTTAGGGGGGGCGTCCAGGAAAGAAAAACTGTTTTTT. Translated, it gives CASSLGGASRKEKLFF.

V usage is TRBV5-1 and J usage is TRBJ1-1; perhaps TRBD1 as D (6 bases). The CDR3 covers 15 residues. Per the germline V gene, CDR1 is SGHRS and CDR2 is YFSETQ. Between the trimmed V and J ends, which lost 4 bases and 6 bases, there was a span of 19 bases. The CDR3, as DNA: TGCGCCAGCAGCAAGACAGGTGCCGAACTCGCTGAAGCTTTCTTT. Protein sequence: CASSKTGAELAEAFF.

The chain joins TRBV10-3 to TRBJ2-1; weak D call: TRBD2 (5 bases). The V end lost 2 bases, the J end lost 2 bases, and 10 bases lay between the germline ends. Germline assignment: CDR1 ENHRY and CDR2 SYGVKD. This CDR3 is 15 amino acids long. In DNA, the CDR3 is TGTGCCATCAGTGAGGTAATAGCGCCCTACAATGAGCAGTTCTTC. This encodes CAISEVIAPYNEQFF.

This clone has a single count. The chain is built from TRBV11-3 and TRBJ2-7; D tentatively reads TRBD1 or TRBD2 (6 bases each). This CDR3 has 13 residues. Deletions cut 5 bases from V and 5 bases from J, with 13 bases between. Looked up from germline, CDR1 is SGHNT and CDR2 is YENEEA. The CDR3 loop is CASSPGGVNEQYF. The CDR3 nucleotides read TGTGCCAGCAGCCCCGGGGGCGTCAACGAGCAGTACTTC. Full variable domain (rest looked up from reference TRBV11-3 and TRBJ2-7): EAGVVQSPRYKIIEKKQPVAFWCNPISGHNTLYWYLQNLGQGPELLIRYENEEAVDDSQLPKDRFSAERLKGVDSTLKIQPAELGDSAVYLCASSPGGVNEQYFGPGTRLTVT.

The CDR3: CASSPGQGNSPLHF. The DNA of the CDR3 is TGTGCCAGCAGTCCGGGACAGGGAAATTCACCCCTCCACTTT. V gene TRBV28 combines with J gene TRBJ1-6; TRBD1 aligns across 9 bases. The CDR3 runs 14 residues. Germline V gene sequence: CDR1 MDHEN, CDR2 SYDVKM. Trimming at V came to 5 bases and at J to 7 bases, leaving 3 bases not matched to a gene. The variable domain in full, with the rest retrieved from reference TRBV28 and TRBJ1-6, is DVKVTQSSRYLVKRTGEKVFLECVQDMDHENMFWYRQDPGLGLRLIYFSYDVKMKEKGDIPEGYSVSREKKERFSLILESASTNQTSMYLCASSPGQGNSPLHFGNGTRLTVT.

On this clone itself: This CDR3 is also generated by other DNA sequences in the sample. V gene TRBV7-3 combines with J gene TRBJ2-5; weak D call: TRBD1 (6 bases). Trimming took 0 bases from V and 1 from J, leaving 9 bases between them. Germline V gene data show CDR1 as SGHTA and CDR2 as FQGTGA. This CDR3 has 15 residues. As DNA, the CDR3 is TGTGCCAGCAGCTTAACGGCAGGGGTCCAAGAGACCCAGTACTTC. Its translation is CASSLTAGVQETQYF.

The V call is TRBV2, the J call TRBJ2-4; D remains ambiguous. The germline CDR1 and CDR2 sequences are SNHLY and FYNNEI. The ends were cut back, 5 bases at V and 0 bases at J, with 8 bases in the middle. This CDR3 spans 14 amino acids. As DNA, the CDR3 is TGTGCCAGCAGTCTGGGTTTAGCCAAAAACATTCAGTACTTC. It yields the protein CASSLGLAKNIQYF.